The clone carrying this TCR beta chain was found once. Its antigen is still unknown. A much more abundant neighbour one base away suggests this may be a read error. The sample is drawn from a study of CD8 T cells in ankylosing spondylitis. TCR beta libraries were made by quantitative 5'-RACE with molecular barcodes. TCRdb ran MiXCR on the 5' RACE reads and lists one entry per CDR3 protein. This table has 250,000 to 350,000 distinct CDR3 sequences, less than 25% appearing once. Whole-study findings and limits: Disease-linked clones were found to be CD8+ and relatively rare in peripheral blood. Significantly higher representation of disease-linked clones was reported for matched ankylosing spondylitis synovial fluid. Earlier literature documents some of the motif variants in reactive arthritis synovial fluid and blood.

The sequence came from a female donor with ankylosing spondylitis or in good health (not recorded which). The sample was blood, either unsorted or a sorted T cell fraction (not recorded which).

CDR3 bases: TGTGCCAGCATTTTAGGGCTGTATTACGAGCAGTACTTC. The encoded protein is CASILGLYYEQYF. The chain recombines TRBV28 with TRBJ2-7; D is unresolved. The CDR3 runs 13 residues. From germline, CDR1 is MDHEN and CDR2 SYDVKM.